These 20 T cell receptor beta chains share one sample of origin, sequenced in a study of shared clonotypes between healthy human individuals. Using immunoSEQ multiplex PCR, the repertoire was profiled, and TCRdb retains in-frame clones only, with some absent. Of about 2 million clones listed, 90% to 95% are singletons. The sequenced sample was naive CD4+ T cells sorted from blood. Regarding subset: CD45RA+ positively selected. These receptors all come from a man younger than 30 in good health.

The genes are TRBV18 and TRBJ2-7; D is ambiguous. CDR1 KGHSH and CDR2 LQKENI come from the germline V gene. This CDR3 spans 11 amino acids. V shed 2 bases and J shed 5 bases, with 4 bases lying between them. The CDR3 sequence is CASSPSDEQYF. In nucleotides, the CDR3 is TGTGCCAGCTCACCAAGCGACGAGCAGTACTTC.

Comments on this clone: Additional DNA sequences in this sample encode the identical CDR3. This chain uses TRBV4-1 with TRBJ2-7; 12 positions agree with TRBD1. The CDR3 has 15 amino acids. Germline values: CDR1 MGHRA, CDR2 YSYEKL. The V gene end was trimmed by 4 bases and the J gene end by 2 bases; junction bases not matched to a gene: 3. CDR3 amino acids: CASSPRDRGPYEQYF. CDR3 coding DNA: TGCGCCAGCAGCCCCCGGGACAGGGGGCCCTACGAGCAGTACTTC.

This sequence joins TRBV18 and TRBJ2-2; D ambiguous. V was shortened by 0 bases and J by 0 bases, with 11 bases between the two germline ends. The CDR3 contains 17 residues. Germline assignment: CDR1 KGHSH and CDR2 LQKENI. CDR3 protein: CASSPPMTNSNTGELFF. The DNA for the CDR3 is TGTGCCAGCTCACCACCAATGACAAACTCGAACACCGGGGAGCTGTTTTTT.

The V and J genes are TRBV11-3 and TRBJ2-3, with D hard to call. CDR3 length: 12 amino acids. Looked up from germline, CDR1 is SGHNT and CDR2 is YENEEA. The ends were cut back, 5 bases at V and 4 bases at J, with 7 bases in the middle. DNA for the CDR3: TGTGCCAGCAGCGCACGGCCAGATACGCAGTATTTT. It is translated as CASSARPDTQYF.

This rearrangement joins TRBV28 to TRBJ1-6; D is unclear. Trimming stripped 3 bases from V and 10 bases from J, with 7 bases between. Germline loops: CDR1 MDHEN, CDR2 SYDVKM. The CDR3 consists of 12 residues. The CDR3 loop is CASSFLRSPLHF. CDR3 DNA sequence: TGTGCCAGCAGTTTTCTCCGGTCACCCCTCCACTTT.

The chain links TRBV19 to TRBJ2-3; 9 bases line up with TRBD1. The CDR3 covers 15 residues. J was trimmed by 3 bases and V by 4 bases; bases with no gene match: 5. The germline V gene has CDR1 LNHDA and CDR2 SQIVND (reference sequence). CDR3 in amino acids: CASSTGTGRTDTQYF. The CDR3 nucleotides are TGTGCCAGTAGTACCGGGACAGGGCGAACAGATACGCAGTATTTT.

The chain couples TRBV4-3 to TRBJ1-4; D possibly corresponds to TRBD1 (6 bases). The CDR3 runs 13 residues. CDR1 is LGHNA, CDR2 YSLEER, per germline. V dropped 4 bases and J dropped 8 bases, with 11 bases sitting between them. The CDR3 region has the DNA TGCGCCAGCAGCCGAGACCAGGGGGAAAAACTGTTTTTT. It is translated as CASSRDQGEKLFF.

The chain combines TRBV5-4 with TRBJ1-2; 7 bases align to TRBD1. With 0 bases clipped from V and 6 bases from J, the junction kept 2 bases outside the gene matches. The germline V gene encodes CDR1 SGHNT and CDR2 YYREEE (reference sequence). The CDR3 covers 13 residues. The CDR3: CASSLVGTDGYTF. The CDR3 coding sequence is TGTGCCAGCAGCTTGGTAGGGACAGATGGCTACACCTTC.

V is TRBV6-5 and J is TRBJ1-1; no clear D. CDR1 is MNHEY and CDR2 is SVGAGI in the germline V gene. This CDR3 is 16 amino acids long. Trimming removed 0 bases from V and 0 bases from J, with 11 bases in between. The CDR3 sequence: CASSYSAGSLNTEAFF. CDR3 nucleotides: TGTGCCAGCAGTTACTCGGCGGGCAGTTTGAACACTGAAGCTTTCTTT.

V gene TRBV28 combines with J gene TRBJ2-1; weak D call: TRBD2 (5 bases). V gave up 8 bases and J gave up 0 bases, with 11 bases separating them. The CDR3 extends over 14 amino acids. CDR1 and CDR2 (germline): MDHEN, SYDVKM. Here the CDR3 DNA reads TGTGCCAGCGAAGCGGATAGCTCCTACAATGAGCAGTTCTTC. Amino acid sequence: CASEADSSYNEQFF.

J is TRBJ1-4 and V is TRBV5-6, with 8 bases identical to TRBD1. The V and J ends lost 0 bases and 7 bases, in that order; junction bases with no gene match: 2. This CDR3 has 14 residues. Germline loops: CDR1 SGHDT, CDR2 YYEEEE. The DNA of the CDR3 is TGTGCCAGCAGCTTGGACAGGGGGGTTGAAAAACTGTTTTTT. Its translation is CASSLDRGVEKLFF.

The J gene is TRBJ1-3, the V gene TRBV23-1, with D tentatively TRBD1 (6 bases). TRBV23-1 is placed among ORFs of uncertain function. Trimming removed 6 bases from V and 7 bases from J, with 28 bases in between. This CDR3 comprises 18 residues. The CDR3, as DNA: TGCGCCAGCAGGGGAGAACCCTTGGACAGACCCAGAGGGAACACCATATATTTT. The encoded protein is CASRGEPLDRPRGNTIYF.

The chain is built from TRBV28 and TRBJ1-4, with 10 bases lining up with TRBD1. V was pared by 7 bases and J by 7 bases, with 9 bases of the junction left unmatched. Germline loops: CDR1 MDHEN, CDR2 SYDVKM. The CDR3 loop spans 15 amino acids. The CDR3 region has the DNA TGTGCCAGCACCTTCGGGGACAGGGGAAGTGAAAAACTGTTTTTT. Protein: CASTFGDRGSEKLFF.

This clone was counted once. The chain recombines TRBV28 with TRBJ1-4, with D possibly matching TRBD1 (6 bases). This CDR3 comprises 15 residues. V dropped 2 bases and J dropped 5 bases, with 12 bases sitting between them. In germline, CDR1 is MDHEN, CDR2 SYDVKM. Here the CDR3 reads CASSLGGTLNEKLFF. The DNA for the CDR3 is TGTGCCAGCAGTTTAGGCGGGACATTGAATGAAAAACTGTTTTTT.

This sequence joins TRBV9 and TRBJ2-1; no clear D gene. V was pared by 0 bases and J by 10 bases, with 14 bases between. Per the germline V gene, CDR1 is SGDLS and CDR2 is YYNGEE. The CDR3 runs to 14 residues. The CDR3, as DNA: TGTGCCAGCAGCGTAGGGGCCCTTAGTTCGGAGCAGTTCTTC. The encoded protein is CASSVGALSSEQFF.

The genes are TRBV20-1 and TRBJ1-1; D possibly corresponds to TRBD1 (5 bases). The CDR3 is 11 amino acids. Germline assignment: CDR1 DFQATT and CDR2 SNEGSKA (reference sequence). V was clipped by 6 bases and J by 7 bases, with 12 bases between them. The CDR3 DNA reads TGCAGTGCGGTACTAGGGGTTGAAGCTTTCTTT. Translated: CSAVLGVEAFF.

The chain joins TRBV5-4 to TRBJ2-7; D gene unclear. Germline V gives CDR1 SGHNT, CDR2 YYREEE (reference sequence). V gave up 1 base and J gave up 0 bases, with 8 bases separating them. The CDR3 runs to 14 residues. CDR3 region: CASSLMGTSYEQYF. In nucleotides, the CDR3 is TGTGCCAGCAGCTTGATGGGCACCTCCTACGAGCAGTACTTC.

This rearrangement joins TRBV5-1 to TRBJ1-1, with a weak D call TRBD1 (6 bases). The CDR3 is made up of 16 amino acids. The V and J ends lost 0 bases and 0 bases respectively, with 12 bases between them. Germline V lookup: CDR1 SGHRS, CDR2 YFSETQ. CDR3 sequence: CASSLAGHLMNTEAFF. DNA of the CDR3: TGCGCCAGCAGCTTGGCGGGACACCTCATGAACACTGAAGCTTTCTTT.

This sequence joins TRBV10-3 and TRBJ2-5, with 9 bases matching TRBD2. This CDR3 spans 14 amino acids. V was pared by 11 bases and J by 4 bases, with 11 bases of the junction left unmatched. CDR1 is ENHRY, CDR2 SYGVKD, per germline. The CDR3 spells CAASGLTSGETQYF. In DNA form, the CDR3 reads TGTGCCGCATCGGGTTTGACTAGCGGAGAGACCCAGTACTTC.

The rearrangement links TRBV6-5 to TRBJ2-4; 8 bases line up with TRBD1. CDR1 MNHEY and CDR2 SVGAGI come from the germline V gene. The CDR3 sequence is 12 residues long. This CDR3 is CATGEAKNIQYF. CDR3 nucleotide sequence: TGTGCGACAGGGGAAGCCAAAAACATTCAGTACTTC.